This entry concerns a single TCR beta chain. These data originate in a study of blood T cell repertoires in COVID-19. Study members were between about 18 and 90 years old and lived in 24 US regions. Participant-given clinical history determined each cohort assignment. Donors of Cohort 3 who recovered were those that had two negative PCRs, clearance, or symptom resolution. Authors' processing steps: Amplification from reference gene primers served as the basis for estimated nucleated cell counts. The repertoire was sequenced with immunoSEQ multiplex PCR; TCRdb's copy has only in-frame clones and lacks some. V, J and clone size are those of that table, while D and trimming were read from the DNA. The profile shows 150,000 or so clones, approximately 88% of them singletons. The sequence was collected from an older woman who had recovered from COVID-19. The sequencing input was PBMCs or T cells enriched from blood (not recorded which).

CDR3: CAISEQGNQPQHF. CDR3 nucleotide sequence: TGTGCCATCAGTGAGCAGGGGAATCAGCCCCAGCATTTT. The V and J genes are TRBV10-3 and TRBJ1-5; D perhaps matches TRBD1 (6 bases). V was trimmed by 2 bases and J by 4 bases, leaving 6 bases between them. CDR3 length: 13 residues. The V gene's germline CDR1 is ENHRY and CDR2 SYGVKD.